This TCR beta chain originates from a study of T-cell memory formation after mild COVID-19. TCRdb reanalysed the 5' RACE reads using MiXCR and keeps one entry per CDR3 protein. The sample lists just over 400,000 distinct CDR3 sequences; more than 20% were seen once. CDR1 is KGHDR, CDR2 SFDVKD, per germline. V dropped 4 bases and J dropped 8; count of bases not matched to a gene: 9. The CDR3 sequence is 14 residues long. The chain has TRBV24-1 and TRBJ1-2, with 7 bases aligning to TRBD1. This sequence originates from an adult woman who had mild COVID-19 (a few samples of this study predate the infection). Cell type and time point are not known. Sequenced material: PBMCs or a T cell subset sorted from them (not recorded which). CDR3 residues: CATSDHDRARGYTF. As DNA, the CDR3 is TGTGCCACCAGTGACCACGACAGGGCGCGCGGCTACACCTTC.